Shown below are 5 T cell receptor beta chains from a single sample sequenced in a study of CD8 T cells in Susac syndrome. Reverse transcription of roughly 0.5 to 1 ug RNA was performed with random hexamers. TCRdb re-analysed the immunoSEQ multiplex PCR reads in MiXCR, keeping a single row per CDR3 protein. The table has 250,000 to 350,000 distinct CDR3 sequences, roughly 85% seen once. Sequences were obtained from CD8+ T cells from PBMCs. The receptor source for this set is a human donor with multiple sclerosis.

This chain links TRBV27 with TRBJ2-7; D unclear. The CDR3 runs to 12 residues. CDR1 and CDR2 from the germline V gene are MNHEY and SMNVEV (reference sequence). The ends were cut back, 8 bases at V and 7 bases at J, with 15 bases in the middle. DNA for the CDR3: TGTGCCAGCTTAGACGGAATAGGGGAGCAGTACTTC. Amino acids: CASLDGIGEQYF.

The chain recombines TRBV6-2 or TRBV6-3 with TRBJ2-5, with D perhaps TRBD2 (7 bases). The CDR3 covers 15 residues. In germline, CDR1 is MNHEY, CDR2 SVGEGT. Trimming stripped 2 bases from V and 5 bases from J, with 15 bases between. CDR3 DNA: TGTGCCAGCAGTTACCGCACAGGGCGGGAGGAGACCCAGTACTTC. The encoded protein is CASSYRTGREETQYF.

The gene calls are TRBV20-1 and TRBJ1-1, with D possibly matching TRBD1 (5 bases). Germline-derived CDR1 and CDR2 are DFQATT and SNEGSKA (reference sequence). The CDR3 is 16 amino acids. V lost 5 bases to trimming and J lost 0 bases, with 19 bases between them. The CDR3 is CSAEGWQEHLNTEAFF. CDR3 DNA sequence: TGCAGTGCTGAGGGGTGGCAGGAGCATCTGAACACTGAAGCTTTCTTT.

The CDR3 is CASSHPGTSGSNEQFF. The CDR3 nucleotides read TGCGCCAGCAGCCACCCCGGGACTAGCGGGAGCAATGAGCAGTTCTTC. The rearrangement links TRBV4-1 to TRBJ2-1, with 14 positions matching TRBD2. V lost 3 bases, J lost 6 bases, and 4 bases stayed unmatched. CDR1 is MGHRA, CDR2 YSYEKL, per germline. The CDR3 is 16 residues long.

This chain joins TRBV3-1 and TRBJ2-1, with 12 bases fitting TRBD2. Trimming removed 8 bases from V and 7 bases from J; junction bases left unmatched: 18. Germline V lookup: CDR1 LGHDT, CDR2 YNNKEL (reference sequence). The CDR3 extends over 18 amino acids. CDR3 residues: CASSPPGTTSGRRNEQFF. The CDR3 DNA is TGTGCCAGCTCACCACCCGGAACGACTAGCGGGAGAAGGAATGAGCAGTTCTTC.